These 31 T cell receptor beta chains were all obtained from the same sample, sequenced in a study of OX40 agonist ivuxolimab in advanced cancers. Sequenced by immunoSEQ multiplex PCR; TCRdb stores in-frame clones only, minus some. The data show under 100,000 clones, under 85% seen once. The sample was CD4+ or CD8+ T cells sorted from blood, taken in a trial of the OX40 agonist ivuxolimab. These receptors were collected from an adult with an advanced solid tumor such as melanoma, head and neck, liver or kidney cancer.

The genes are TRBV7-9 and TRBJ2-5; no clear D. The ends were cut back, 5 bases at V and 4 bases at J, with 11 bases in the middle. Germline V gene lookup returns CDR1 SEHNR and CDR2 FQNEAQ (reference sequence). The CDR3 runs 13 residues. DNA of the CDR3: TGTGCCAGCAGCCCGCCGAGCCTAGAGACCCAGTACTTC. As protein: CASSPPSLETQYF.

This clone was counted a few times. V is TRBV9 and J is TRBJ2-1, with 7 bases fitting TRBD1. The CDR3 loop spans 13 amino acids. Germline CDR1 and CDR2: SGDLS and YYNGEE. Losses at the gene ends were 4 bases for V and 10 bases for J; bases not matched to a gene: 8. CDR3 DNA: TGTGCCAGCAGCAAATGGGACAGCCGGGAGCAGTTCTTC. Its protein product is CASSKWDSREQFF.

The gene calls are TRBV7-9 and TRBJ1-4; possible D gene TRBD1, 5 bases. The germline V gene has CDR1 SEHNR and CDR2 FQNEAQ (reference sequence). Trimming removed 4 bases at V and 0 bases at J, with 18 bases between. The CDR3 contains 18 residues. The CDR3 region is CASSSPVGGTTTNEKLFF. DNA of the CDR3: TGTGCCAGCAGCTCCCCTGTGGGGGGGACTACAACTAATGAAAAACTGTTTTTT.

This clone has a single count. CDR3 DNA: TGTGCCAGCTCACAAAACCGACAGGGGATCTATGGCTACACCTTC. It translates to CASSQNRQGIYGYTF. The chain combines TRBV18 with TRBJ1-2, with 8 bases aligning to TRBD1. Germline V gives CDR1 KGHSH, CDR2 LQKENI. CDR3 length: 15 amino acids. With 4 bases clipped from V and 4 bases from J, the junction kept 8 bases outside the gene matches.

V usage is TRBV4-3 and J usage is TRBJ2-1, with 10 bases matching TRBD2. Trimming at V came to 3 bases and at J to 6 bases, leaving 5 bases not matched to a gene. The CDR3 has 15 residues. Germline-derived CDR1 and CDR2 are LGHNA and YSLEER. The CDR3 DNA follows: TGCGCCAGCAGCCAGCTAGCGGGGGTCAGCAATGAGCAGTTCTTC. It specifies CASSQLAGVSNEQFF.

The chain employs TRBV19 and TRBJ2-3, with a weak D call TRBD2 (7 bases). CDR3 length: 16 residues. Trimming shortened V by 7 bases and J by 0 bases, and 17 bases separated the two germline ends. Germline CDR1 LNHDA, CDR2 SQIVND (reference sequence). The CDR3 sequence is CASTSGGTPSTDTQYF. CDR3 nucleotides: TGTGCCAGTACCTCCGGGGGGACACCGAGCACAGATACGCAGTATTTT.

The V gene is TRBV11-3, the J gene TRBJ2-3; 9 nucleotides align to TRBD2. Trimming removed 6 bases from V and 3 bases from J; junction bases left unmatched: 4. Germline V CDR1 and CDR2: SGHNT, YENEEA. This CDR3 comprises 14 residues. The CDR3 region has the DNA TGTGCCAGCAGTTCTACTAGCGGGACAGATACGCAGTATTTT. It translates to CASSSTSGTDTQYF.

The chain uses TRBV5-6 and TRBJ1-1, with D unresolved. The CDR3 consists of 15 residues. Germline V CDR1 and CDR2: SGHDT, YYEEEE. V lost 4 bases to trimming and J lost 1 base, with 14 bases between them. The CDR3 sequence is CASSPGPRWNTEAFF. The CDR3 nucleotides are TGTGCCAGCAGCCCAGGACCGCGATGGAACACTGAAGCTTTCTTT.

The chain carries TRBV10-3 and TRBJ2-3; TRBD2 matches at 10 bases. In germline, CDR1 is ENHRY, CDR2 SYGVKD. This CDR3 region has 15 residues. V was pared by 7 bases and J by 8 bases, with 12 bases of the junction left unmatched. CDR3 sequence: CAIKPGVAGGGTQYF. Here the CDR3 DNA reads TGTGCCATCAAGCCCGGGGTAGCGGGAGGTGGTACGCAGTATTTT.

This rearrangement joins TRBV5-1 to TRBJ2-1; TRBD1 agrees at 7 bases. The junction had 14 bases not matched to a gene; V was cut back by 6 bases and J by 5 bases. Germline V gives CDR1 SGHRS, CDR2 YFSETQ. The CDR3 has 16 residues. Here the CDR3 reads CASTRQGGSPNNEQFF. As DNA, the CDR3 is TGCGCCAGCACTAGACAGGGTGGTTCTCCAAACAATGAGCAGTTCTTC.

This clone was picked up one time. The rearrangement links TRBV9 to TRBJ2-3; D not certain. V was pared by 1 base and J by 1 base, with 4 bases between. Germline V CDR1 and CDR2: SGDLS, YYNGEE. CDR3 length: 13 amino acids. DNA for the CDR3: TGTGCCAGCAGCGTACAACGCACAGATACGCAGTATTTT. It encodes CASSVQRTDTQYF.

The CDR3 bases are TGTGCCAGCAGTTACTCGTTCTCCGGGAAAAAACTGTTTTTT. Its protein is CASSYSFSGKKLFF. The rearrangement uses TRBV6-6 and TRBJ1-4; no firm D call. V was clipped by 0 bases and J by 9 bases, with 11 bases between them. Germline CDR1 and CDR2: MNHNY and SVGAGI (reference sequence). The CDR3 runs 14 residues.

The chain is built from TRBV5-8 and TRBJ2-2; unclear D gene. Trimming cost V 0 bases and J 0 bases, with 12 bases left between them. CDR1 SGHTS and CDR2 YDEGEE come from the germline V gene. The CDR3 contains 17 residues. CDR3 nucleotides: TGTGCCAGCAGCTTGGCCATCGGACCCTCGAACACCGGGGAGCTGTTTTTT. Protein: CASSLAIGPSNTGELFF.

This clone was observed a single time. The chain uses TRBV9 and TRBJ2-1; unclear D gene. The length of the CDR3 is 15 residues. Trimming left V 4 bases short and J 0 bases short, with 11 bases between. Germline CDR1 and CDR2: SGDLS and YYNGEE. The CDR3 DNA is TGTGCCAGCAGCCCTGGTACGAGCTCCTACAATGAGCAGTTCTTC. Its protein product is CASSPGTSSYNEQFF.

This clone was found once. The chain links TRBV5-1 to TRBJ1-4; D unresolved. Germline CDR1 reads SGHRS; CDR2 reads YFSETQ. Trimming took 4 bases from V and 0 from J, leaving 10 bases between them. CDR3 length equals 15 residues. CDR3 amino acids: CASSPGHTTNEKLFF. The CDR3, as DNA: TGCGCCAGCAGCCCGGGCCACACAACTAATGAAAAACTGTTTTTT.

The chain uses TRBV6-1 and TRBJ1-6; D is unresolved. The V and J ends lost 2 bases and 10 bases respectively, with 12 bases between them. This CDR3 contains 14 residues. Germline-derived CDR1 and CDR2 are MNHNS and SASEGT. CDR3 residues: CASSENGLKSPLHF. CDR3 bases: TGTGCCAGCAGTGAAAACGGTTTGAAGTCACCCCTCCACTTT.

This chain uses TRBV10-3 with TRBJ1-1, with 9 bases matching TRBD1. Losses at the gene ends were 11 bases for V and 0 bases for J; bases not matched to a gene: 4. The CDR3 length is 13 residues. Germline CDR1 and CDR2: ENHRY and SYGVKD. This CDR3 is CAAGTGLNTEAFF. The CDR3 DNA is TGTGCCGCCGGGACAGGGTTGAACACTGAAGCTTTCTTT.

The genes are TRBV5-5 and TRBJ1-1; no clear D gene. Trimming stripped 3 bases from V and 0 bases from J, with 21 bases between. Per the germline V gene, CDR1 is SGHKS and CDR2 is YYEKEE (reference sequence). The CDR3 consists of 18 residues. CDR3 in amino acids: CASSWPGSRRTMNTEAFF. CDR3 bases: TGTGCCAGCAGCTGGCCTGGCAGCCGGCGAACAATGAACACTGAAGCTTTCTTT.

This chain joins TRBV11-1 and TRBJ1-1, with D hard to call. Germline-derived CDR1 and CDR2 are SGHAT and FQDESV (reference sequence). This CDR3 comprises 13 residues. The V end lost 3 bases, the J end lost 1 base, and 6 bases lay between the germline ends. The CDR3 protein is CASSFGRNTEAFF. The DNA for the CDR3 is TGTGCCAGCAGCTTTGGTAGGAACACTGAAGCTTTCTTT.

The genes are TRBV11-2 and TRBJ1-2; the D gene is possibly TRBD1 (5 bases). Trimming took 5 bases from V and 5 from J, leaving 6 bases between them. Germline V gives CDR1 SGHAT, CDR2 FQNNGV. The CDR3 runs 11 residues. CDR3 DNA sequence: TGTGCCAGCAGCCCAGGGTATGGCTACACCTTC. It translates to CASSPGYGYTF.

This clone was seen only a few times. The chain carries TRBV7-8 and TRBJ2-1; 14 nucleotides line up with TRBD2. V dropped 1 base and J dropped 6; count of bases not matched to a gene: 5. Germline V CDR1 and CDR2: SGHVS, FQNEAQ. The CDR3 runs to 17 residues. The CDR3 DNA sequence: TGTGCCAGCAGCTTAGACGGGGGACTAGCGGGGGTCAATGAGCAGTTCTTC. Protein product: CASSLDGGLAGVNEQFF.

In its sample, this clone was seen a few times. The V call is TRBV9, the J call TRBJ2-2; D not resolved. Germline assignment: CDR1 SGDLS and CDR2 YYNGEE. The CDR3 is made up of 16 amino acids. V lost 0 bases to trimming and J lost 0 bases, with 9 bases between them. Written as DNA, the CDR3 is TGTGCCAGCAGCGTAGCTCTGGCCGCGAACACCGGGGAGCTGTTTTTT. This gives the protein CASSVALAANTGELFF.

This clone has more than one count but fewer than ten. The J gene is TRBJ2-7, the V gene TRBV28; either TRBD1 or TRBD2 may fit D (6 bases each). The CDR3 is made up of 15 amino acids. The V gene lost 2 bases and the J gene lost 3 bases, with 14 bases spanning the gap. The germline gives CDR1 MDHEN, CDR2 SYDVKM. CDR3 sequence: CASSLLGGPLYEQYF. The CDR3 coding sequence is TGTGCCAGCAGTTTACTCGGGGGCCCGCTCTACGAGCAGTACTTC.

J is TRBJ2-1 and V is TRBV7-2, with D tentatively TRBD1 (5 bases). Deletions cut 2 bases from V and 5 bases from J, with 7 bases between. Germline CDR1 reads SGHTA; CDR2 reads FQGNSA. This CDR3 region has 13 residues. CDR3 in DNA: TGTGCCAGCAGCTTAAAAGGGGACAATGAGCAGTTCTTC. This gives the protein CASSLKGDNEQFF.

V usage is TRBV23-1 and J usage is TRBJ2-1, with 16 bases identical to TRBD2. TRBV23-1 is known as an ORF, though its function is uncertain. The CDR3 totals 19 residues. V was pared by 6 bases and J by 1 base, with 9 bases of the junction left unmatched. CDR3 amino acids: CASRQGLAGGPGSYNEQFF. CDR3 coding DNA: TGCGCCAGCAGACAGGGACTAGCGGGAGGGCCGGGTTCCTACAATGAGCAGTTCTTC.

This chain uses TRBV6-5 with TRBJ1-3; perhaps TRBD1 as D (5 bases). The V end was cut by 6 bases, the J end by 0 bases, with 12 bases between. CDR1 is MNHEY and CDR2 is SVGAGI in the germline V gene. This CDR3 has 15 amino acids. This chain's CDR3 is CASSNTGVSGNTIYF. The CDR3 DNA is TGTGCCAGCAGCAACACAGGAGTCTCTGGAAACACCATATATTTT.

The J gene is TRBJ1-5, the V gene TRBV28; the D gene is possibly TRBD1 (5 bases). The germline V gene encodes CDR1 MDHEN and CDR2 SYDVKM. Trimming removed 7 bases at V and 5 bases at J, with 9 bases between. The CDR3 is 12 residues long. Here the CDR3 DNA reads TGTGCCAGCATGGGGGTGCATCAGCCCCAGCATTTT. Amino acid sequence: CASMGVHQPQHF. The entire variable domain, with the rest obtained from reference TRBV28 and TRBJ1-5, is as follows: DVKVTQSSRYLVKRTGEKVFLECVQDMDHENMFWYRQDPGLGLRLIYFSYDVKMKEKGDIPEGYSVSREKKERFSLILESASTNQTSMYLCASMGVHQPQHFGDGTRLSIL.

The J gene is TRBJ2-1, the V gene TRBV20-1; D not resolved. The length of the CDR3 is 9 residues. Deletions cut 6 bases from V and 13 bases from J, with 10 bases between. Germline assignment: CDR1 DFQATT and CDR2 SNEGSKA (reference sequence). Written as DNA, the CDR3 is TGCAGTGCCACCCCAAGACAGTTCTTC. This translates into CSATPRQFF.

The chain links TRBV5-6 to TRBJ1-1; D is perhaps TRBD1 (6 bases). V lost 4 bases and J lost 10, with 23 bases in between. CDR3 size: 15 residues. The germline gives CDR1 SGHDT, CDR2 YYEEEE. Here the CDR3 reads CASSLRGAKIIGAFF. DNA for the CDR3: TGTGCCAGCAGCCTACGGGGGGCGAAGATAATCGGAGCTTTCTTT.

The chain has TRBV7-3 and TRBJ2-2; D is uncertain. The germline V gene has CDR1 SGHTA and CDR2 FQGTGA. Trimming removed 1 base at V and 6 bases at J, with 6 bases between. The CDR3 is made up of 13 amino acids. The CDR3 spells CASSLNGAGELFF. In nucleotides, the CDR3 is TGTGCCAGCAGCTTAAATGGGGCCGGGGAGCTGTTTTTT.

The chain employs TRBV7-8 and TRBJ1-1; D not resolved. The germline V gene encodes CDR1 SGHVS and CDR2 FQNEAQ. The CDR3 covers 16 residues. The ends were cut back, 1 base at V and 1 base at J, with 13 bases in the middle. Written as DNA, the CDR3 is TGTGCCAGCAGCTTAGGGGTGGAATGGAGGAACACTGAAGCTTTCTTT. Translating it yields CASSLGVEWRNTEAFF.